The clone carrying this TCR beta chain was counted once. The antigen remains undetermined. This entry is derived from a study of CD8 T cells in Susac syndrome. Regarding the study as a whole: CD4+ repertoires of Susac syndrome patients lacked detectable clonal expansion.

The V and J ends lost 6 bases and 8 bases respectively, with 14 bases between them. This CDR3 region has 13 residues. Germline CDR1 and CDR2: DFQATT and SNEGSKA (reference sequence). Reverse transcription of roughly 0.5 to 1 ug RNA was performed with random hexamers. TCR beta CDR3 was amplified by immunoSEQ covering 54 Vbeta and 13 Jbeta. Using its own MiXCR run on the immunoSEQ multiplex PCR reads, TCRdb lists one record per CDR3 protein. The sample gives just under 95,000 distinct CDR3 sequences, around 94% of which show up once; around 0.33% is in the top ten. TCR beta from blood CD8+ and CD4+ T cells was sequenced.

This TCR was recovered from a human donor with Susac syndrome. The chain carries TRBV20-1 and TRBJ1-6; D gene ambiguous. Sequenced sample: CD4+ T cells from PBMCs. CDR3 bases: TGCAGTGCACCCGACACCCCCGATTCACCCCTCCACTTT. Its translation: CSAPDTPDSPLHF.